The 8 T cell receptor beta chains reported below all come from one sample, sequenced in a study of tumor-infiltrating lymphocytes in primary liver carcinoma. The blood RNA (from unsorted whole blood) was obtained, and germline DNA was also extracted. From 450 to 550 ng total RNA, TCR beta cDNA was generated with a primer in the constant region. Employing slightly modified ARM-PCR, three nested multiplex PCR rounds were run, and these gave rise to the TCR beta libraries. The two initial PCR rounds, about 9 cycles each, used TRBV1-TRBV30 forward and C-beta reverse primers. MiXCR, run by TCRdb on the multiplex PCR reads, gives a single entry per CDR3 protein. The table has 310,000 or so distinct CDR3 sequences, 50% to 75% seen once; the top ten hold about 17%. Sequenced input: peripheral blood. The receptors were gathered from a woman aged 25 to 39 with primary liver carcinoma and hepatitis B virus infection.

Concerning this clonotype: The final CDR3 position lacks the conserved phenylalanine or tryptophan, pointing to a likely read error. This chain uses TRBV4-1 with TRBJ2-7; D is possibly TRBD1 or TRBD2 (6 bases each). V lost 1 base, J lost 0 bases, and 10 bases lay in between. The CDR3 covers 15 residues. Germline-derived CDR1 and CDR2 are MGHRA and YSYEKL. CDR3: CASSQGGTPSYEQYL. The DNA of the CDR3 is TGCGCCAGCAGCCAAGGCGGGACACCCTCCTACGAGCAGTACCTC.

This clonotype has more than one count but fewer than ten. This chain joins TRBV29-1 and TRBJ2-3; perhaps TRBD1 as D (7 bases). Germline loops: CDR1 SQVTM, CDR2 ANQGSEA. The CDR3 consists of 14 residues. V shed 2 bases and J shed 7 bases, with 16 bases lying between them. Here the CDR3 DNA reads TGCAGCGTTGAAAGGGAGGACAGGCCTTATACGCAGTATTTT. This encodes CSVEREDRPYTQYF.

This chain uses TRBV30 with TRBJ1-2, with D possibly TRBD1 on 6 matching bases. V shed 2 bases and J shed 6 bases, with 13 bases lying between them. CDR3 length equals 13 residues. Germline-derived CDR1 and CDR2 are GTSNPN and SVGIG (reference sequence). CDR3 sequence: CAWSPGTMNGYTF. CDR3 coding DNA: TGTGCCTGGAGTCCCGGGACAATGAATGGCTACACCTTC.

Comment on this clonotype: A read error may account for a junction end that differs from germline. The gene calls are TRBV12-3 or TRBV12-4 and TRBJ2-1; 7 bases line up with TRBD1. This CDR3 has 19 amino acids. The CDR3 bases are TGTGCCAGCAGTTTGAGGGAGATTCGGGACAGTACTGGGTACAATGAGCATTTCTTC. It codes for CASSLREIRDSTGYNEHFF.

This clonotype came up a few times. The chain joins TRBV28 to TRBJ2-3; 12 bases are shared with TRBD1. Looked up from germline, CDR1 is MDHEN and CDR2 is SYDVKM. V lost 1 base, J lost 4 bases, and 12 bases stayed unmatched. This CDR3 has 19 amino acids. Here the CDR3 reads CASSLFGTGTGGAADTQYF. CDR3 DNA: TGTGCCAGCAGTTTATTCGGAACGGGGACAGGGGGCGCGGCAGATACGCAGTATTTT.

About this clonotype: A much bigger clone sits one base away, suggesting this may be a read error. V is TRBV6-5 and J is TRBJ2-7, with TRBD1 as a possible D gene (5 bases). Trimming left V 11 bases short and J 2 bases short, with 19 bases between. CDR1 and CDR2 from the germline V gene are MNHEY and SVGAGI. The CDR3 spans 14 residues. The CDR3 sequence: CAGTQNRIPYEQYF. Here the CDR3 DNA reads TGTGCCGGCACTCAAAACAGGATACCCTACGAGCAGTACTTC.

This chain links TRBV6-2 or TRBV6-3 with TRBJ2-5; 8 bases fit TRBD2. The V gene end was trimmed by 8 bases and the J gene end by 4 bases; junction bases not matched to a gene: 9. Germline CDR1 and CDR2: MNHEY and SVGEGT. The CDR3 is 14 amino acids. Here the CDR3 reads CASPCGGMRETQYF. The DNA for the CDR3 is TGTGCCAGCCCGTGCGGGGGGATGAGAGAGACCCAGTACTTC.

The chain is built from TRBV10-2 and TRBJ1-1, with 7 bases fitting TRBD1. Trimming cost V 0 bases and J 8 bases; bases outside gene matches: 9. Germline CDR1 reads WSHSY; CDR2 reads SAAADI. The CDR3 runs to 15 residues. The CDR3 sequence: CASSESAGTEYEAFF. The CDR3 DNA is TGCGCCAGCAGTGAGTCGGCTGGGACAGAGTACGAAGCTTTCTTT.